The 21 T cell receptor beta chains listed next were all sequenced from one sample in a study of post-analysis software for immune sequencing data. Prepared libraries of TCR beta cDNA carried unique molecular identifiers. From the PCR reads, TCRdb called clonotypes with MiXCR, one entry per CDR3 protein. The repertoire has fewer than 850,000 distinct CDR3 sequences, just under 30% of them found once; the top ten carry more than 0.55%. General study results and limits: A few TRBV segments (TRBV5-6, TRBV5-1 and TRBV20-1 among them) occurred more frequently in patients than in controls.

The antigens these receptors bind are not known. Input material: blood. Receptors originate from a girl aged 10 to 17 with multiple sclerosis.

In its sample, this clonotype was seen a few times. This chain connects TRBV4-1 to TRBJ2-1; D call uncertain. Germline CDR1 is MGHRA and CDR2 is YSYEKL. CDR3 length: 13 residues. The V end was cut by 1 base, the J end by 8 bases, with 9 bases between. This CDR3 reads CASSQVPFDEQFF. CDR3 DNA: TGCGCCAGCAGCCAAGTGCCTTTTGATGAGCAGTTCTTC.

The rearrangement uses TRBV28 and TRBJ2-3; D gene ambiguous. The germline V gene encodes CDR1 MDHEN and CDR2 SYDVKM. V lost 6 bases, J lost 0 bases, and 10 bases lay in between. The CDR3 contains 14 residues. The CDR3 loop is CASREKYSTDTQYF. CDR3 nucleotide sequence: TGTGCCAGCAGAGAGAAGTATAGCACAGATACGCAGTATTTT.

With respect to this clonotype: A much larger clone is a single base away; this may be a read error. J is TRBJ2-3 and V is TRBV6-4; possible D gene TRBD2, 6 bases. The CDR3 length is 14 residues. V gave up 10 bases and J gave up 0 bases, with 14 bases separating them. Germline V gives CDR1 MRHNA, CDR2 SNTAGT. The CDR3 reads CANSGTASTDTQYF. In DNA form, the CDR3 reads TGTGCCAACTCCGGGACTGCTAGCACAGATACGCAGTATTTT.

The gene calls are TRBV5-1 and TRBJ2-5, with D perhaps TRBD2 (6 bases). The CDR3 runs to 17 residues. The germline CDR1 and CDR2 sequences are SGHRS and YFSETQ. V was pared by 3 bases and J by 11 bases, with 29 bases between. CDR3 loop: CASSSNAVSGTRNEQYF. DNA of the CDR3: TGCGCCAGCAGCTCCAATGCGGTTAGCGGAACGAGGAATGAGCAGTACTTC.

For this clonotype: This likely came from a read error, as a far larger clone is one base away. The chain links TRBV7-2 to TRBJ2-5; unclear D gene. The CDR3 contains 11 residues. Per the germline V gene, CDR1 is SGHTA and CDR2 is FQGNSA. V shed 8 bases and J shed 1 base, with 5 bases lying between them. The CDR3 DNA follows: TGTGCCAGCGGCCTCCAAGAGACCCAGTACTTC. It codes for CASGLQETQYF.

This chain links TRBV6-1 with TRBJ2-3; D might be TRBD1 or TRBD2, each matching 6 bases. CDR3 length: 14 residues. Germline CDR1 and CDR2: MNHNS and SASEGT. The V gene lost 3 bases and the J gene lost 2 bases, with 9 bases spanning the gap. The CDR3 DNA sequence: TGTGCCAGCAGTGACGGGGGCCTCACAGATACGCAGTATTTT. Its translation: CASSDGGLTDTQYF.

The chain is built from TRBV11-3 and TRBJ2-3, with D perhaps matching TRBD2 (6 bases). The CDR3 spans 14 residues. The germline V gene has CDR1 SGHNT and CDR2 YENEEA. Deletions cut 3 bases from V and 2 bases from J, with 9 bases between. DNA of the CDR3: TGTGCCAGCAGCTTTCGGGAGAACACAGATACGCAGTATTTT. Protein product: CASSFRENTDTQYF.

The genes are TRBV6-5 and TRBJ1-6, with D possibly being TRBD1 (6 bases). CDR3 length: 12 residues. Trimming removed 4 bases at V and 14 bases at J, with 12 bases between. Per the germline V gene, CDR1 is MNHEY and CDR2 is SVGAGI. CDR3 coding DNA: TGTGCCAGCAGTTTCCCGACAGGCACCCTCCACTTT. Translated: CASSFPTGTLHF.

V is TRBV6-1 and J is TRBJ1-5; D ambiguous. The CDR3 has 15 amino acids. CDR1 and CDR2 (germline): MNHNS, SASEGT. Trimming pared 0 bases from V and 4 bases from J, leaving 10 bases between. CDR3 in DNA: TGTGCCAGCAGTGAAGCGTCGGGGATGAATCAGCCCCAGCATTTT. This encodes CASSEASGMNQPQHF.

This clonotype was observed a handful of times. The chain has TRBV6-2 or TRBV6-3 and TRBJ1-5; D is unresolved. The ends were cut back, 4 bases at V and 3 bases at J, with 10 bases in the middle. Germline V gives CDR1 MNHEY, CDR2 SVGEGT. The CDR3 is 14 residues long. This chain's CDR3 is CASSWSDTNQPQHF. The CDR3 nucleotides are TGTGCCAGCAGTTGGTCGGATACCAATCAGCCCCAGCATTTT.

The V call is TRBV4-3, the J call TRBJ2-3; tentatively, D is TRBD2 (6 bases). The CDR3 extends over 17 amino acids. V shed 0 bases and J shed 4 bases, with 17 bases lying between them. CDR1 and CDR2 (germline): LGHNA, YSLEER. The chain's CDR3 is CASSQELTGEVADTQYF. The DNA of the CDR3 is TGCGCCAGCAGCCAAGAACTCACGGGGGAGGTGGCAGATACGCAGTATTTT.

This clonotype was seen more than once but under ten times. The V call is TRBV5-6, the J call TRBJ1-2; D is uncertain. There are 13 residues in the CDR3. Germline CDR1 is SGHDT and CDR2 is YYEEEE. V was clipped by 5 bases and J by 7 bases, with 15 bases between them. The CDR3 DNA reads TGTGCCAGCAGGATGGGAACGGTGGCTGGCTACACCTTC. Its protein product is CASRMGTVAGYTF.

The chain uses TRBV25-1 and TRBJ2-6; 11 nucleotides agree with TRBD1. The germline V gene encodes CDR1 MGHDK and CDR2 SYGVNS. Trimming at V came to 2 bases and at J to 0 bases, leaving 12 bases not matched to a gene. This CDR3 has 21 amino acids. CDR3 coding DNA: TGTGCCAGCAGTGAACCACCGAGGCGGGACAGGGGGGACTCTGGGGCCAACGTCCTGACTTTC. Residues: CASSEPPRRDRGDSGANVLTF.

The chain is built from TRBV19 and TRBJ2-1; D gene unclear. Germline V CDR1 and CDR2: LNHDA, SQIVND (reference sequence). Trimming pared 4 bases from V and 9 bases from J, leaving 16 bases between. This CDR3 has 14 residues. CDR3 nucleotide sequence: TGTGCCAGTAGTACCCTAGACGTGGACGTTGAGCAGTTCTTC. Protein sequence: CASSTLDVDVEQFF.

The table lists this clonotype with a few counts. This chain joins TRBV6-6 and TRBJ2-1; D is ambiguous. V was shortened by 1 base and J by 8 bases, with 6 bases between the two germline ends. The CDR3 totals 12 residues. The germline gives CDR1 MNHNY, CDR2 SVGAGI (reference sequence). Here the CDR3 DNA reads TGTGCCAGCAGTTACTTGGACGATGAGCAGTTCTTC. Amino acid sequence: CASSYLDDEQFF.

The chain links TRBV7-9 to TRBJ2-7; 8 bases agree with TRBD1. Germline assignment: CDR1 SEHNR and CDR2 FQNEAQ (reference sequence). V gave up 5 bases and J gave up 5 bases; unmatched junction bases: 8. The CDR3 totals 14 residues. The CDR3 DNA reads TGTGCCAGCAGCCGTCGGACAGGGTTCCACGAGCAGTACTTC. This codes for CASSRRTGFHEQYF.

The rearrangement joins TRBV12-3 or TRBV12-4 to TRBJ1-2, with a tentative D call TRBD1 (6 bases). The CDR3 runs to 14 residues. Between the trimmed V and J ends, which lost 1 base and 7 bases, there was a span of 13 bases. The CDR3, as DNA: TGTGCCAGCAGTTTAGTCGGCAGGGGAGGTGGCTACACCTTC. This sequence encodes CASSLVGRGGGYTF.

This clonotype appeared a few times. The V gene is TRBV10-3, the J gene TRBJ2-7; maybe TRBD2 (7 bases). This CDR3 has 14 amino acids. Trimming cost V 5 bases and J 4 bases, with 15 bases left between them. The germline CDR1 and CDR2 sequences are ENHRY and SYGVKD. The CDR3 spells CAISSLGGPYEQYF. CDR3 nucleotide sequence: TGTGCCATCAGTTCGTTGGGGGGGCCTTACGAGCAGTACTTC.

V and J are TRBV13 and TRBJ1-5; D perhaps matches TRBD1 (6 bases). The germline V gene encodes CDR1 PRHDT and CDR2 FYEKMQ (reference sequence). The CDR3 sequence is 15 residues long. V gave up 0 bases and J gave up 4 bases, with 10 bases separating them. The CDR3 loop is CASSLGLGTNQPQHF. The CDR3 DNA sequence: TGTGCCAGCAGCTTAGGCCTAGGGACAAATCAGCCCCAGCATTTT.

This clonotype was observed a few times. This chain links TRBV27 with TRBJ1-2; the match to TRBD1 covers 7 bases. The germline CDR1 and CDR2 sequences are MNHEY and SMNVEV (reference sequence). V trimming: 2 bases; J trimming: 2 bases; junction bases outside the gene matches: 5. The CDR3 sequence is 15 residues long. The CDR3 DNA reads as TGTGCCAGCAGTTTAAACGAGGGGGCCAACTATGGCTACACCTTC. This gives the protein CASSLNEGANYGYTF.

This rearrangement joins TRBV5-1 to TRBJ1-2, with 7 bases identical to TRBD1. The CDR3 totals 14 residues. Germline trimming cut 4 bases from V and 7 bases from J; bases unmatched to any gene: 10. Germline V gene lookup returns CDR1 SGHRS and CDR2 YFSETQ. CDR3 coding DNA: TGCGCCAGCAGCGAAGGGGGCCCGCTGACTGGCTACACCTTC. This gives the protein CASSEGGPLTGYTF.